Below are 18 T cell receptor beta chains sequenced from a single sample in a study of vaccination and CD4 T cells after COVID-19. These receptors are not linked to any known antigen. Treatment indicated: roughly 10-day PBMC culture with coronavirus spike peptide pools or control peptides (ViraFEST assay). Oncomine TCR Beta short-read sequencing was applied to DNA from cultured CD4+ T cells. TCRdb passed the PCR reads through MiXCR, listing each CDR3 protein once. Counted here are about 11,000 distinct CDR3 sequences, under 60% occurring once; the ten biggest clones make up 20% to 25%. Sequenced material: CD4+ T cells from blood, cultured in vitro. The receptors shown here come from a human donor who had recovered from COVID-19.

This clonotype occurred a few times. This chain joins TRBV6-1 and TRBJ1-1; 8 nucleotides match TRBD1. V trimming: 6 bases; J trimming: 2 bases; junction bases outside the gene matches: 8. The CDR3 spans 15 residues. Germline lookup yields CDR1 MNHNS and CDR2 SASEGT. The CDR3 sequence is CASRHRTGSNTEAFF. CDR3 DNA: TGTGCCAGCAGACATAGGACAGGGAGTAACACTGAAGCTTTCTTT.

V and J are TRBV25-1 and TRBJ2-5, with 9 bases identical to TRBD2. Looked up from germline, CDR1 is MGHDK and CDR2 is SYGVNS. V was clipped by 3 bases and J by 5 bases; unmatched bases: 7. The CDR3 extends over 15 amino acids. CDR3 in DNA: TGTGCCAGCAGTGAGGGCGGGGGGGCCAGGGAGACCCAGTACTTC. Its protein product is CASSEGGGARETQYF. The whole variable domain, filled in from reference TRBV25-1 and TRBJ2-5, reads EADIYQTPRYLVIGTGKKITLECSQTMGHDKMYWYQQDPGMELHLIHYSYGVNSTEKGDLSSESTVSRIRTEHFPLTLESARPSHTSQYLCASSEGGGARETQYFGPGTRLLVL.

The rearrangement links TRBV10-3 to TRBJ1-2, with D perhaps matching TRBD1 (5 bases). This CDR3 contains 14 residues. V was trimmed by 8 bases and J by 2 bases, leaving 15 bases between them. Germline assignment: CDR1 ENHRY and CDR2 SYGVKD. This chain's CDR3 is CAIQDRGSNYGYTF. For the CDR3, the DNA is TGTGCCATCCAGGATAGGGGTTCCAACTATGGCTACACCTTC.

This clonotype was found a few times. This chain connects TRBV5-8 to TRBJ1-2; tentatively, D is TRBD1 (5 bases). Germline loops: CDR1 SGHTS, CDR2 YDEGEE. The CDR3 is made up of 15 amino acids. Deletions cut 5 bases from V and 0 bases from J, with 14 bases between. For the CDR3, the DNA is TGTGCCAGCAGGGGGGAGCCGCTAGCTAACTATGGCTACACCTTC. Translated, it gives CASRGEPLANYGYTF.

In this sample, this clonotype turned up once. This chain joins TRBV5-1 and TRBJ1-4; D unresolved. V dropped 2 bases and J dropped 3 bases, with 8 bases sitting between them. The CDR3 runs 14 residues. Germline assignment: CDR1 SGHRS and CDR2 YFSETQ. The CDR3 DNA sequence: TGCGCCAGCAGCTTTTCGGGGTCTAATGAAAAACTGTTTTTT. Encoded protein: CASSFSGSNEKLFF.

V usage is TRBV6-4 and J usage is TRBJ1-2; possibly TRBD1 for D (5 bases). Trimming left V 0 bases short and J 3 bases short, with 11 bases between. Per the germline V gene, CDR1 is MRHNA and CDR2 is SNTAGT. This CDR3 spans 15 amino acids. CDR3 nucleotide sequence: TGTGCCAGCAGTGACTCGAGGCGGGGGGACTATGGCTACACCTTC. Amino acid sequence: CASSDSRRGDYGYTF.

The V and J genes are TRBV9 and TRBJ1-1; 8 nucleotides align to TRBD1. The germline V gene encodes CDR1 SGDLS and CDR2 YYNGEE. The CDR3 is 14 amino acids. V was pared by 3 bases and J by 3 bases, with 4 bases of the junction left unmatched. The CDR3 loop reads CASSAGGVDTEAFF. CDR3 bases: TGTGCCAGCAGCGCAGGGGGCGTCGACACTGAAGCTTTCTTT.

The sample holds one count of this clonotype. The rearrangement uses TRBV7-9 and TRBJ1-3; 8 bases are a match to TRBD1. From germline, CDR1 is SEHNR and CDR2 FQNEAQ (reference sequence). The CDR3 covers 17 residues. J lost 1 base, V lost 5 bases, and 10 bases had no gene match. CDR3 bases: TGTGCCAGCAGCCCCGGGGACAGGTCGAAATCTGGAAACACCATATATTTT. Translation: CASSPGDRSKSGNTIYF. Combining the CDR3 with reference TRBV7-9 and TRBJ1-3 gives the whole variable domain DTGVSQNPRHKITKRGQNVTFRCDPISEHNRLYWYRQTLGQGPEFLTYFQNEAQLEKSRLLSDRFSAERPKGSFSTLEIQRTEQGDSAMYLCASSPGDRSKSGNTIYFGEGSWLTVV.

V and J are TRBV6-1 and TRBJ1-1, with a tentative D call TRBD1 (5 bases). Per germline, CDR1 MNHNS and CDR2 SASEGT. This CDR3 region has 13 residues. The germline V and J ends were trimmed by 6 bases and 3 bases, with 11 bases remaining between them. The CDR3 loop reads CASRALGDTEAFF. For the CDR3, the DNA is TGTGCCAGCAGAGCGCTAGGGGACACTGAAGCTTTCTTT.

CDR3 DNA: TGCGCCAGCAGCCAAGATCTACCCTCGAGCTCTGGAAACACCATATATTTT. Translation gives CASSQDLPSSSGNTIYF. V gene TRBV4-3 combines with J gene TRBJ1-3; D is uncertain. There are 17 residues in the CDR3. V gave up 0 bases and J gave up 0 bases, with 12 bases separating them. Germline V gene data show CDR1 as LGHNA and CDR2 as YSLEER.

The chain links TRBV7-9 to TRBJ2-3; D ambiguous. The CDR3 consists of 12 residues. V was clipped by 3 bases and J by 4 bases, with 5 bases between them. CDR1 and CDR2 from the germline V gene are SEHNR and FQNEAQ (reference sequence). CDR3 loop: CASSFSPDTQYF. The DNA of the CDR3 is TGTGCCAGCAGCTTTTCCCCAGATACGCAGTATTTT.

This rearrangement joins TRBV2 to TRBJ1-5; no firm D call. Per the germline V gene, CDR1 is SNHLY and CDR2 is FYNNEI. Trimming pared 7 bases from V and 6 bases from J, leaving 16 bases between. This CDR3 comprises 14 residues. The CDR3 sequence: CASTKVDFRQPQHF. CDR3 nucleotide sequence: TGTGCCAGCACCAAGGTAGATTTTCGTCAGCCCCAGCATTTT.

This sequence joins TRBV12-3 or TRBV12-4 and TRBJ2-1, with D uncertain. The CDR3 sequence is 16 residues long. The ends were cut back, 6 bases at V and 0 bases at J, with 15 bases in the middle. The CDR3 spells CASSPHSFSSYNEQFF. In DNA, the CDR3 is TGTGCCAGCAGCCCCCACAGTTTCAGCTCCTACAATGAGCAGTTCTTC.

The table lists this clonotype with a few counts. The CDR3 is CASSGGFGGAYGYTF. The DNA of the CDR3 is TGTGCCAGCAGTGGGGGGTTTGGGGGGGCCTATGGCTACACCTTC. This chain uses TRBV25-1 with TRBJ1-2, with D perhaps TRBD1 (6 bases). V lost 4 bases and J 4 bases, leaving 16 bases between the germline ends. Germline CDR1 and CDR2: MGHDK and SYGVNS. This CDR3 is 15 amino acids long.

This chain connects TRBV5-1 to TRBJ1-1, with D perhaps matching TRBD1 (5 bases). Germline values: CDR1 SGHRS, CDR2 YFSETQ. Trimming cost V 0 bases and J 4 bases, with 16 bases left between them. The CDR3 sequence is 16 residues long. DNA for the CDR3: TGCGCCAGCAGCTTGGAGATTGGCAGGGCGGGCACTGAAGCTTTCTTT. Protein product: CASSLEIGRAGTEAFF.

The rearrangement uses TRBV19 and TRBJ1-4; perhaps TRBD1 as D (5 bases). Germline loops: CDR1 LNHDA, CDR2 SQIVND (reference sequence). V dropped 3 bases and J dropped 7 bases, with 15 bases sitting between them. CDR3 size: 15 residues. CDR3 region: CASSIEQGIGEKLFF. The DNA for the CDR3 is TGTGCCAGTAGTATCGAGCAGGGCATCGGTGAAAAACTGTTTTTT. Looking up the rest from reference TRBV19 and TRBJ1-4 gives the full variable domain: DGGITQSPKYLFRKEGQNVTLSCEQNLNHDAMYWYRQDPGQGLRLIYYSQIVNDFQKGDIAEGYSVSREKKESFPLTVTSAQKNPTAFYLCASSIEQGIGEKLFFGSGTQLSVL.

Only a few counts were recorded for this clonotype. CDR3 sequence: CSVRNWTYNEQFF. The CDR3 bases are TGCAGTGTGCGAAACTGGACCTACAATGAGCAGTTCTTC. The chain carries TRBV20-1 and TRBJ2-1; D remains ambiguous. Germline CDR1 is DFQATT and CDR2 is SNEGSKA (reference sequence). CDR3 size: 13 residues. V was trimmed by 7 bases and J by 2 bases, leaving 12 bases between them.

This clonotype has just a few counts. J is TRBJ2-1 and V is TRBV7-9, with no clear D. The CDR3 covers 12 residues. The germline gives CDR1 SEHNR, CDR2 FQNEAQ (reference sequence). V was trimmed by 4 bases and J by 5 bases, leaving 6 bases between them. This chain's CDR3 is CASSWVDNEQFF. In DNA form, the CDR3 reads TGTGCCAGCAGCTGGGTAGACAATGAGCAGTTCTTC.